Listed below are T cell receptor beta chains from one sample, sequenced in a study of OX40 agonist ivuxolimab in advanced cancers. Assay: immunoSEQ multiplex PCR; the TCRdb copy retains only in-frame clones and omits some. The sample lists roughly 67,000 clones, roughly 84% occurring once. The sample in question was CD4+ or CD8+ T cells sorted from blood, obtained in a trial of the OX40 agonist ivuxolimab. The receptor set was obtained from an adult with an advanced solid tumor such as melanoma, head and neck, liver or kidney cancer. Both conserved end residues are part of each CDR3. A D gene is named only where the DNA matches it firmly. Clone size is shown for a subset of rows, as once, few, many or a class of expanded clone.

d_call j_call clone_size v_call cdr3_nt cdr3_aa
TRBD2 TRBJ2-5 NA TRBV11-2 TGTGCCAGCAGCGAGACTAGCGGGGGGGTGGAGACCCAGTACTTC CASSETSGGVETQYF
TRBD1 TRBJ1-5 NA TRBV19 TGTGCCAGTAGGACCTTAGGGACAGCGTTTGACCTCAATCAGCCCCAGCATTTT CASRTLGTAFDLNQPQHF
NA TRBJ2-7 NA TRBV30 TGTGCCTTCGTCTCGGGGGCTCGCCTGACCTCCTTC CAFVSGARLTSF
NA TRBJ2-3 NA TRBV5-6 TGTGCCAGCAGCTTGTGGTCTCACACAGATACGCAGTATTTT CASSLWSHTDTQYF
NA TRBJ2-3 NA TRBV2 TGTGCCAGCAGTCGGGACTCCCGCACAGATACGCAGTATTTT CASSRDSRTDTQYF
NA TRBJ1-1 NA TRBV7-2 TGTGCCAGCAGCCCCAGGACAGTGGGGGACACTGAAGCTTTCTTT CASSPRTVGDTEAFF
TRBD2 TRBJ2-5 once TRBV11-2 TGTGCCAGCAGCTTAGGACTAGCGGCCCAGACCCAGTACTTC CASSLGLAAQTQYF
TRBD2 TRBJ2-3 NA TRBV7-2 TGTGCCAGCAGCTTAGAGGGGACTAACACAGATACGCAGTATTTT CASSLEGTNTDTQYF
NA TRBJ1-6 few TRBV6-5 TGTGCCAGCAGGGTAAACTCCTATAATTCACCCCTCCACTTT CASRVNSYNSPLHF
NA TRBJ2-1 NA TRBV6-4 TGTGCCAGCCGATTAAATCAAAGGGATGAGCAGTTCTTC CASRLNQRDEQFF
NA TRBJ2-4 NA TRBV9 TGTGCCAGCAGCCGAGGGGAGAGAGTGTCCCAAAACATTCAGTACTTC CASSRGERVSQNIQYF
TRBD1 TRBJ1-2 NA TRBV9 TGTGCCAGCAGCCCTCCAGGGGGAGGCTACACCTTC CASSPPGGGYTF
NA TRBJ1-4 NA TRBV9 TGTGCCAGCAGCGTACCCCTCCAGGGGATTGTAGCAACTAATGAAAAACTGTTTTTT CASSVPLQGIVATNEKLFF
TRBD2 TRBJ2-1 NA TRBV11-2 TGTGCCAGCAGCAGACGTTTAGCGGGGTCCTACAATGAGCAGTTCTTC CASSRRLAGSYNEQFF
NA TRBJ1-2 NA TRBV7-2 TGTGCCAGCAGCCAATCAAGGGTGGGGGGCGCGAGTAACTATGGCTACACCTTC CASSQSRVGGASNYGYTF
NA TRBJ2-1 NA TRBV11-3 TGTGCCAGCAGCACCAGGACTCGAGGAGAGCAGTTCTTC CASSTRTRGEQFF
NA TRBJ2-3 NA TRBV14 TGTGCCAGCAGCCCGACGAGAGCGCGCACAGATACGCAGTATTTT CASSPTRARTDTQYF
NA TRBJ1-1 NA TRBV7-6 TGTGCCAGCAGCTTAGCGCGGCAGCTGGGCGTCACTGAAGCTTTCTTT CASSLARQLGVTEAFF
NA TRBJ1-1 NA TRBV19 TGTGCCAGTATCCCCTCACAGGGAGTCAAAGCTTTCTTT CASIPSQGVKAFF
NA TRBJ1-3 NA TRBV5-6 TGTGCCAGCAGCTTGAATGGGGTTGCCTTTGGAAACACCATATATTTT CASSLNGVAFGNTIYF
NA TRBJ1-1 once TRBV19 TGTGCCAGTAGTACCTCTTCTTGGGGGGCTGGCACTGAAGCTTTCTTT CASSTSSWGAGTEAFF
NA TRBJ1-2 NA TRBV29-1 TGCAGCTATACCCAGGGGCCGGGTGGCTATGGCTACACCTTC CSYTQGPGGYGYTF
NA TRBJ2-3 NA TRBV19 TGTGCCAGTAGTGGCGGGGCCGATACGCAGTATTTT CASSGGADTQYF
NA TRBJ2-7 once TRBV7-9 TGTGCCAGCAGCTTTCCGACCGGAGGGGGCTCCTACGAGCAGTACTTC CASSFPTGGGSYEQYF
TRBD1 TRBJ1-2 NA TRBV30 TGTGCCTGGACCCGGACAGGGGCAGTCTATGGCTACACCTTC CAWTRTGAVYGYTF
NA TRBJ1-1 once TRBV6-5 TGTGCCAGCAGTTACTTTCTTGCGGGGGCTGAAGCTTTCTTT CASSYFLAGAEAFF
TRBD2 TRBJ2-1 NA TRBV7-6 TGTGCCAGCAGCTTAGACGGACTAGCGGCTACCTCCTACAATGAGCAGTTCTTC CASSLDGLAATSYNEQFF
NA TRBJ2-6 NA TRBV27 TGTGCCAGCAGAGAAATAGGGTCCTGGGCCGTCTCAGGGGCCAACGTCCTGACTTTC CASREIGSWAVSGANVLTF
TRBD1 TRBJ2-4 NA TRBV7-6 TGTGCCAGCAGCCGAGACAGGGCTATAGCCAAAAACATTCAGTACTTC CASSRDRAIAKNIQYF
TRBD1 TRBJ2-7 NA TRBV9 TGTGCCAGCAACCCGACAGGGCAGGGCTCCTACGAGCAGTACTTC CASNPTGQGSYEQYF
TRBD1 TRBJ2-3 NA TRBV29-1 TGCAGCGCCCGGGACAGGGGCCCACGGAGGGGAGATACGCAGTATTTT CSARDRGPRRGDTQYF
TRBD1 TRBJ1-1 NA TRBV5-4 TGTGCCAGCAGCTTGGTTCAGGGGGTTGAGGGAACTGAAGCTTTCTTT CASSLVQGVEGTEAFF
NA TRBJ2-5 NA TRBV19 TGTGCCAGTAGTACAGGGTTACGAGAGACCCAGTACTTC CASSTGLRETQYF
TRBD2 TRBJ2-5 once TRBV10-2 TGCGCCAGCAGTGAATCTCGACTAGCGGGGGGAGAGACCCAGTACTTC CASSESRLAGGETQYF
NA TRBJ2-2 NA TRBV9 TGTGCCAGCAGCGTAGCTACTGGGGATTTCGGGGAGCTGTTTTTT CASSVATGDFGELFF
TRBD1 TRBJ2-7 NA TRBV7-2 TGTGCCAGCAGCCGCGGACAGGCGTCCTACGAGCAGTACTTC CASSRGQASYEQYF
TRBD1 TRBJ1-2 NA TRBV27 TGTGCCAGCAGTTTTCGGGTTGGACAGGGAGTTAACTATGGCTACACCTTC CASSFRVGQGVNYGYTF
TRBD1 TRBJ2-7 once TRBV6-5 TGTGCCAGCAGTTACGGGAAGACAGGGGGCTACGAGCAGTACTTC CASSYGKTGGYEQYF
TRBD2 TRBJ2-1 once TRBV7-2 TGTGCCAGCAGCTTAGACGGTGGCGGGGGTACAAATGAGCAGTTCTTC CASSLDGGGGTNEQFF
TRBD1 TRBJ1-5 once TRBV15 TGTGCCACCAGCAGGGGTGGGGACAGGGTGGGTTCCGGTCAGCCCCAGCATTTT CATSRGGDRVGSGQPQHF
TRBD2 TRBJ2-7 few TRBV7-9 TGTGCCAGCAGCCACCCAGGGACTAGCGGGCTCTACGAGCAGTACTTC CASSHPGTSGLYEQYF
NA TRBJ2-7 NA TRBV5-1 TGCGCCAGCAGCCCCCATGGTCCAGGACAGGGAGGGAGCGAGCAGTACTTC CASSPHGPGQGGSEQYF
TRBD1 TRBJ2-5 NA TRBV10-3 TGTGCCATCAGCCGAGGGCAGGGGGCCGGAGAGACCCAGTACTTC CAISRGQGAGETQYF
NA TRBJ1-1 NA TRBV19 TGTGCCAGTACCGCGAGGGAGCCTTTGAACACTGAAGCTTTCTTT CASTAREPLNTEAFF
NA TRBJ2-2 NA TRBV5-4 TGTGCCAGCAGCCGCACGGGAACGAGTGGGCCCGGGGAGCTGTTTTTT CASSRTGTSGPGELFF
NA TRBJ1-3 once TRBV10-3 TGTGCCATCAGACCCACAGGGTCTGGAAACACCATATATTTT CAIRPTGSGNTIYF
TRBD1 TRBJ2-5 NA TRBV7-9 TGTGCCAGCAGCTTAGAGGGACAGGGGAAGGACCAAGAGACCCAGTACTTC CASSLEGQGKDQETQYF
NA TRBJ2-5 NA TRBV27 TGTGCCAGCAGTTTAGAGGGGGGGCTTTACCAAGAGACCCAGTACTTC CASSLEGGLYQETQYF
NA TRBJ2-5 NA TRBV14 TGTGCCAGCAGCCAAGATATCGAGGGGAGGCAGGTTCTACAAGAGACCCAGTACTTC CASSQDIEGRQVLQETQYF
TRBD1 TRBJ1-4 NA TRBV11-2 TGTGCCAGCAGCTTCCCCGGGACAGGGGTTGAAAAACTGTTTTTT CASSFPGTGVEKLFF
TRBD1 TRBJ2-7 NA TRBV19 TGTGCCAGTAGTATCGGGGACAGAAATTACGAGCAGTACTTC CASSIGDRNYEQYF
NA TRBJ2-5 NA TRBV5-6 TGTGCCAGCAGCACTATACGGGCGGCGGGGGAGACCCAGTACTTC CASSTIRAAGETQYF
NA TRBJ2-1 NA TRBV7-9 TGTGCCAGCAGCCGCCCTTATCGACAGGCAGAGCAGTTCTTC CASSRPYRQAEQFF
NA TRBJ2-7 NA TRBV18 TGTGCCAGCTCACCACTGCCCCAGGGGGGGACGTACGAGCAGTACTTC CASSPLPQGGTYEQYF